These 24 T cell receptor beta chains came from one sample sequenced in a study of shared clonotypes between healthy human individuals. Using immunoSEQ multiplex PCR, the repertoire was profiled, and TCRdb retains in-frame clones only, with some absent. The top ten hold around 0.38% of the sample, which has more than 1.2 million clones, approximately 98.5% seen once. Material for sequencing was naive CD4+ T cells sorted from blood. Noted subset: CD45RA+ positively selected. The receptors shown here come from a man aged 30-40 years in good health.

In the case of this clone: The same CDR3 can be traced to other DNA sequences in this sample. The CDR3, as DNA: TGCGCCAGCAGCTTGGAGGCCAGCTACAATGAGCAGTTCTTC. Its translation: CASSLEASYNEQFF. The chain has TRBV5-1 and TRBJ2-1; D gene unclear. There are 14 residues in the CDR3. The germline V gene has CDR1 SGHRS and CDR2 YFSETQ. Trimming took off 0 bases at V and 3 bases at J, with 7 bases between the two ends.

V is TRBV4-2 and J is TRBJ2-7; D is undetermined. Deletions cut 1 base from V and 4 bases from J, with 5 bases between. From germline, CDR1 is LGHNA and CDR2 YNFKEQ. The length of the CDR3 is 12 residues. The CDR3 loop is CASSQVGYEQYF. In DNA form, the CDR3 reads TGTGCCAGCAGCCAAGTGGGGTACGAGCAGTACTTC.

The V and J genes are TRBV14 and TRBJ2-1; 11 bases are shared with TRBD2. The CDR3 totals 17 residues. Germline V CDR1 and CDR2: SGHDN, FVKESK. V was pared by 4 bases and J by 4 bases, with 9 bases of the junction left unmatched. CDR3 coding DNA: TGTGCCAGCAGCCGCAGGGGACTAGCGGATAAATACAATGAGCAGTTCTTC. Translated, it gives CASSRRGLADKYNEQFF. The full variable domain, with the rest looked up from reference TRBV14 and TRBJ2-1, is EAGVTQFPSHSVIEKGQTVTLRCDPISGHDNLYWYRRVMGKEIKFLLHFVKESKQDESGMPNNRFLAERTGGTYSTLKVQPAELEDSGVYFCASSRRGLADKYNEQFFGPGTRLTVL.

The chain has TRBV29-1 and TRBJ2-1; a weak D match, TRBD1 (5 bases). The germline gives CDR1 SQVTM, CDR2 ANQGSEA. The CDR3 contains 13 residues. V lost 6 bases and J 0 bases, leaving 9 bases between the germline ends. CDR3 sequence: CSVTTVSYNEQFF. The DNA for the CDR3 is TGCAGCGTGACGACAGTCTCCTACAATGAGCAGTTCTTC.

This sequence joins TRBV18 and TRBJ1-2; D unclear. The germline V and J ends were trimmed by 0 bases and 1 base, with 6 bases remaining between them. This CDR3 is 14 amino acids long. CDR1 and CDR2 (germline): KGHSH, LQKENI. CDR3 nucleotides: TGTGCCAGCTCACCACCTCTCTTTAACTATGGCTACACCTTC. Its protein product is CASSPPLFNYGYTF.

Turning to this clone: Additional DNA sequences in this sample encode the identical CDR3. The chain links TRBV27 to TRBJ2-2; the match to TRBD2 covers 11 bases. J was trimmed by 5 bases and V by 2 bases; bases with no gene match: 1. The CDR3 has 15 residues. Germline loops: CDR1 MNHEY, CDR2 SMNVEV (reference sequence). The CDR3 reads CASSLLAGGTGELFF. CDR3 DNA: TGTGCCAGCAGTTTACTAGCGGGAGGAACCGGGGAGCTGTTTTTT.

The CDR3 nucleotides are TGTGCCAGCAGTTTTCAGGGAGAGGTCGAGCAGTACTTC. Amino acid sequence: CASSFQGEVEQYF. This chain uses TRBV27 with TRBJ2-7; D is tentatively TRBD1 or TRBD2 (5 bases each). Trimming left V 3 bases short and J 6 bases short, with 12 bases between. Germline-derived CDR1 and CDR2 are MNHEY and SMNVEV (reference sequence). The CDR3 contains 13 residues.

The chain employs TRBV9 and TRBJ2-3, with 10 bases aligning to TRBD2. J lost 6 bases, V lost 0 bases, and 7 bases had no gene match. CDR3 length equals 16 residues. CDR1 and CDR2 (germline): SGDLS, YYNGEE. CDR3 in DNA: TGTGCCAGCAGCGTAGATCTAGCGGGAGAGTCGGATACGCAGTATTTT. It specifies CASSVDLAGESDTQYF.

The chain is built from TRBV7-2 and TRBJ1-1; D not resolved. Germline CDR1 and CDR2: SGHTA and FQGNSA. This CDR3 has 12 amino acids. Trimming left V 1 base short and J 6 bases short, with 6 bases between. This chain's CDR3 is CASSLVGAEAFF. CDR3 bases: TGTGCCAGCAGCTTAGTCGGCGCTGAAGCTTTCTTT.

The rearrangement uses TRBV14 and TRBJ2-1; 7 bases fit TRBD2. V dropped 6 bases and J dropped 6; count of bases not matched to a gene: 11. This CDR3 contains 15 residues. Per germline, CDR1 SGHDN and CDR2 FVKESK. The CDR3 DNA sequence: TGTGCCAGCAGTCGCCCGGGACTAACTGGCAATGAGCAGTTCTTC. Its protein product is CASSRPGLTGNEQFF.

This chain links TRBV5-1 with TRBJ2-7; 12 bases are a match to TRBD1. Unmatched junction bases numbered 11, after V lost 4 bases and J lost 6 bases. The CDR3 runs 16 residues. The germline CDR1 and CDR2 sequences are SGHRS and YFSETQ. The CDR3 loop reads CASSVEGTGGASEQYF. CDR3 DNA: TGCGCCAGCAGCGTAGAAGGGACAGGGGGCGCATCCGAGCAGTACTTC.

The V gene is TRBV5-6, the J gene TRBJ2-1, with 8 bases aligning to TRBD2. V was pared by 4 bases and J by 4 bases, with 4 bases of the junction left unmatched. The CDR3 sequence is 14 residues long. Per germline, CDR1 SGHDT and CDR2 YYEEEE. Written as DNA, the CDR3 is TGTGCCAGCAGCCGTAGCGGGATATACAATGAGCAGTTCTTC. Amino acids: CASSRSGIYNEQFF.

The chain carries TRBV27 and TRBJ1-2, with 10 bases matching TRBD1. V was clipped by 4 bases and J by 2 bases; unmatched bases: 1. Germline V lookup: CDR1 MNHEY, CDR2 SMNVEV (reference sequence). This CDR3 spans 14 amino acids. As DNA, the CDR3 is TGTGCCAGCAGTTGGACAGGGGGAAACTATGGCTACACCTTC. Translating gives CASSWTGGNYGYTF.

This chain links TRBV18 with TRBJ2-5; D gene unclear. Trimming cost V 6 bases and J 5 bases, with 19 bases left between them. Germline values: CDR1 KGHSH, CDR2 LQKENI. The CDR3 sequence is 15 residues long. This CDR3 is CASSPTYQNSETQYF. The CDR3 region has the DNA TGTGCCAGCTCCCCGACATATCAAAATTCCGAGACCCAGTACTTC.

The J gene is TRBJ2-3, the V gene TRBV2; D might be TRBD2 (6 bases). Deletions cut 11 bases from V and 6 bases from J, with 18 bases between. The CDR3 is 13 amino acids. The germline CDR1 and CDR2 sequences are SNHLY and FYNNEI. The CDR3 DNA reads as TGTGCCGGGGTGGGAGGTACGTTTGATACGCAGTATTTT. It translates to CAGVGGTFDTQYF.

The chain employs TRBV5-1 and TRBJ2-4; D is unresolved. Germline values: CDR1 SGHRS, CDR2 YFSETQ. V was shortened by 3 bases and J by 7 bases, with 14 bases between the two germline ends. The CDR3 is made up of 14 amino acids. The CDR3 coding sequence is TGCGCCAGCAGCTCTTCGGTTATATCCAACATTCAGTACTTC. Translated, it gives CASSSSVISNIQYF.

Worth noting for this clone: Other DNA variants within this sample encode the same CDR3. This chain connects TRBV5-1 to TRBJ1-1; a possible D gene is TRBD1 (6 bases). Trimming stripped 0 bases from V and 2 bases from J, with 8 bases between. Looked up from germline, CDR1 is SGHRS and CDR2 is YFSETQ. The CDR3 sequence is 14 residues long. DNA for the CDR3: TGCGCCAGCAGCTTGGACAGGGCTAACACTGAAGCTTTCTTT. Amino acids: CASSLDRANTEAFF.

The rearrangement links TRBV4-2 to TRBJ1-5; D unresolved. The germline V and J ends were trimmed by 3 bases and 3 bases, with 12 bases remaining between them. Germline V CDR1 and CDR2: LGHNA, YNFKEQ. The CDR3 is made up of 15 amino acids. CDR3 sequence (DNA): TGTGCCAGCAGCCAGGTCCCGGGCCACAATCAGCCCCAGCATTTT. Its protein is CASSQVPGHNQPQHF.

The chain has TRBV18 and TRBJ2-1; 7 bases fit TRBD1. Looked up from germline, CDR1 is KGHSH and CDR2 is LQKENI. The length of the CDR3 is 16 residues. The ends lost 3 bases at V and 4 bases at J; junction bases unmatched: 9. This CDR3 is CASSPDRVGLYNEQFF. Written as DNA, the CDR3 is TGTGCCAGCTCACCCGACAGGGTAGGCCTTTACAATGAGCAGTTCTTC.

The chain uses TRBV5-4 and TRBJ2-3; D is perhaps TRBD2 (6 bases). V was cut by 4 bases and J by 0 bases, with 9 bases left in between. Germline CDR1 SGHNT, CDR2 YYREEE (reference sequence). CDR3 length equals 14 residues. The CDR3 is CASSGTLSTDTQYF. CDR3 sequence (DNA): TGTGCCAGCAGCGGGACTCTTAGCACAGATACGCAGTATTTT. Together with reference TRBV5-4 and TRBJ2-3, the CDR3 gives the full variable domain: ETGVTQSPTHLIKTRGQQVTLRCSSQSGHNTVSWYQQALGQGPQFIFQYYREEENGRGNFPPRFSGLQFPNYSSELNVNALELDDSALYLCASSGTLSTDTQYFGPGTRLTVL.

The chain couples TRBV7-9 to TRBJ2-7, with D possibly matching TRBD2 (5 bases). This CDR3 is built from 15 residues. From germline, CDR1 is SEHNR and CDR2 FQNEAQ (reference sequence). V was clipped by 0 bases and J by 5 bases, with 14 bases between them. The DNA for the CDR3 is TGTGCCAGCAGCTTAGCCTACCCCGCCGGGAACGAGCAGTACTTC. This gives the protein CASSLAYPAGNEQYF.

The V gene is TRBV2, the J gene TRBJ2-2; either TRBD1 or TRBD2 may fit D (5 bases each). V was pared by 6 bases and J by 6 bases, with 8 bases between. There are 12 residues in the CDR3. Per germline, CDR1 SNHLY and CDR2 FYNNEI. The CDR3 is CASRGDPGELFF. The CDR3 DNA sequence: TGTGCCAGCAGGGGGGACCCCGGGGAGCTGTTTTTT.

As regards this clone: Other DNA sequences in this specimen translate into the identical CDR3. The chain is built from TRBV5-1 and TRBJ2-7, with D uncertain. CDR3 length: 14 residues. The germline V and J ends were trimmed by 4 bases and 0 bases, with 11 bases remaining between them. CDR1 and CDR2 (germline): SGHRS, YFSETQ. The CDR3 sequence: CASSLGYSSYEQYF. CDR3 bases: TGCGCCAGCAGCCTCGGGTATTCCTCCTACGAGCAGTACTTC.

This rearrangement joins TRBV9 to TRBJ2-7, with 15 positions matching TRBD2. The CDR3 runs 17 residues. J gave up 0 bases and V 3 bases, and 4 bases lay outside the gene matches. Germline values: CDR1 SGDLS, CDR2 YYNGEE. CDR3 residues: CASSGTSGRGSSYEQYF. The CDR3, as DNA: TGTGCCAGCAGCGGGACTAGCGGGAGGGGGAGCTCCTACGAGCAGTACTTC.